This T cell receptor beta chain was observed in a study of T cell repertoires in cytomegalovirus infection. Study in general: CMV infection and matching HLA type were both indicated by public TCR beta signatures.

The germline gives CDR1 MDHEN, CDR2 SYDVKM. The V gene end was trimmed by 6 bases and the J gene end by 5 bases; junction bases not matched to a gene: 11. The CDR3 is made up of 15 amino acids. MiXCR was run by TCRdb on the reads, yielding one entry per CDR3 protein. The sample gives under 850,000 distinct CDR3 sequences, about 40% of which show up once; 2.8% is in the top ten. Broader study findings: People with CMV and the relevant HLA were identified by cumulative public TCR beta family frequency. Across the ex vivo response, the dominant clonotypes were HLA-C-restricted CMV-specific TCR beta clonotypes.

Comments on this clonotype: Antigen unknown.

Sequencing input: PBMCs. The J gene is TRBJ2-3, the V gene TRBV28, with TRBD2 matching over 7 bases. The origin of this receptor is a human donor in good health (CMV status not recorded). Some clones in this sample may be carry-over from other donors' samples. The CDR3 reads CASSHGTTSRDTQYF. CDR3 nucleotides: TGTGCCAGCAGCCACGGGACTACCTCCAGAGATACGCAGTATTTT.